Given below is one T cell receptor beta chain in context. Antigen specificity is unknown. Among the donors, all were healthy bone marrow donors. The data belong to a study of cytomegalovirus exposure and HLA in healthy donors. Overall study: Early released data comprised about 85 million unique TCRs from HLA-typed donors. Regarding the study as a whole: Analyses of presence/absence relied on an assumption of roughly uniform sequencing depth across donors. The study recorded 150 to 200 TCR beta chains that were cytomegalovirus-associated.

The PCR made use of 60 Vbeta and 13 Jbeta primers. The assay was immunoSEQ multiplex PCR, and TCRdb's table has in-frame clones only and misses some. The table shows roughly 100,000 clones, with about 62% occurring only once. This CDR3 has 12 amino acids. Trimming took 6 bases from V and 5 from J, leaving 7 bases between them. CDR1 is MGHDK and CDR2 is SYGVNS in the germline V gene. The sample was PBMCs. The clonotype was recovered from a human donor in good health. The chain employs TRBV25-1 and TRBJ2-2; maybe TRBD2 (5 bases). CDR3 sequence: CASRRVTGELFF. Written as DNA, the CDR3 is TGTGCCAGCAGGAGGGTTACCGGGGAGCTGTTTTTT.